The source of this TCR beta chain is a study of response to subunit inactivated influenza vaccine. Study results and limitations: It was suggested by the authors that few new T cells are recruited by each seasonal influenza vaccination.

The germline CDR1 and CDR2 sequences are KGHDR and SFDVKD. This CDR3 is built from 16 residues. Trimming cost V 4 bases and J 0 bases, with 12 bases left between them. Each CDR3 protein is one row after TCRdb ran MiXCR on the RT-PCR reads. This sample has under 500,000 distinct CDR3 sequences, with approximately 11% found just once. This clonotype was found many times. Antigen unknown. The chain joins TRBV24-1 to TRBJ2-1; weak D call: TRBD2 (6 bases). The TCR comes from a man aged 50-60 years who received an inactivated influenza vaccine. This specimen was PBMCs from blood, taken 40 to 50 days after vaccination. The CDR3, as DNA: TGTGCCACCAGTGACCGCGGGGTAGGCTCCTACAATGAGCAGTTCTTC. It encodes CATSDRGVGSYNEQFF.